This TCR beta chain was observed in a study of T cell changes during pregnancy in multiple sclerosis. V was pared by 5 bases and J by 3 bases, with 11 bases of the junction left unmatched. CDR1 and CDR2 (germline): SEHNR, FQNEAQ (reference sequence). The CDR3 totals 16 residues. This table comes from immunoSEQ multiplex PCR, and its TCRdb copy is limited to in-frame clones, with some not included. This repertoire shows tens of thousands of clones, 90% to 95% found once; its top ten account for more than 0.8%. The receptor was derived from a female donor with multiple sclerosis, enrolled in a pregnancy study. Specimen: peripheral blood, collected in the first trimester of pregnancy. The V gene is TRBV7-9, the J gene TRBJ2-7; 9 bases line up with TRBD1. CDR3 sequence reads: CASSPRQGEMLYEQYF. CDR3 nucleotides: TGTGCCAGCAGCCCCCGACAGGGGGAAATGCTCTACGAGCAGTACTTC.